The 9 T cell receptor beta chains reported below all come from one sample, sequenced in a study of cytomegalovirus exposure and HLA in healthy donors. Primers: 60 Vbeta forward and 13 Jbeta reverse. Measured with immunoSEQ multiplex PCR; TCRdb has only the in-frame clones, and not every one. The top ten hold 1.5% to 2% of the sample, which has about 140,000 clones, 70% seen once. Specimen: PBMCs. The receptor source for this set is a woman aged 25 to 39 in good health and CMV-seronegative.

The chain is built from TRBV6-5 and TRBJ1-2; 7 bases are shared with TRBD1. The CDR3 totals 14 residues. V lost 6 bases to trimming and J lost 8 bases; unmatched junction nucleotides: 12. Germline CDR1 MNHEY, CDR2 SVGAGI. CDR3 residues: CASRAGTDIGGYTF. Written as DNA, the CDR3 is TGTGCCAGCAGGGCCGGGACAGACATTGGAGGCTACACCTTC.

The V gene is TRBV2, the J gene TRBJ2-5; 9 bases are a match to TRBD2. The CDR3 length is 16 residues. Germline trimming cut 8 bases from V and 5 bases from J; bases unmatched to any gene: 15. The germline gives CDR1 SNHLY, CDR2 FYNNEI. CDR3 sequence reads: CASQREWRGGSETQYF. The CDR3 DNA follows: TGTGCCAGCCAACGGGAATGGCGGGGGGGCTCGGAGACCCAGTACTTC.

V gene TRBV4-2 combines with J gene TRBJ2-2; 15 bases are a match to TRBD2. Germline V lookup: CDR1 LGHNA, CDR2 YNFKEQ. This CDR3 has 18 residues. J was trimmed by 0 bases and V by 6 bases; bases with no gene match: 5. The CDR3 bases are TGTGCCAGCAGACGGGGACTAGCGGGGGGAACGAACACCGGGGAGCTGTTTTTT. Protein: CASRRGLAGGTNTGELFF.

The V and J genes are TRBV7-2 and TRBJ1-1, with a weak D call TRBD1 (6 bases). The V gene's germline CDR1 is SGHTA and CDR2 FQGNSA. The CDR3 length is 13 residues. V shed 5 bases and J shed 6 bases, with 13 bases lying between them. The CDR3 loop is CASSPRQVSEAFF. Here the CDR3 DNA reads TGTGCCAGCAGCCCAAGACAGGTCTCTGAAGCTTTCTTT.

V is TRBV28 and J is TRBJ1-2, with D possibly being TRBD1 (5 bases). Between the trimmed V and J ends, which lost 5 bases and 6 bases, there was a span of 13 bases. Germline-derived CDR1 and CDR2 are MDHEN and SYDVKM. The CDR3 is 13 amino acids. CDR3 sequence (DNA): TGTGCCAGCAGTGGGCCGGGGGGGGATGGCTACACCTTC. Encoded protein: CASSGPGGDGYTF.

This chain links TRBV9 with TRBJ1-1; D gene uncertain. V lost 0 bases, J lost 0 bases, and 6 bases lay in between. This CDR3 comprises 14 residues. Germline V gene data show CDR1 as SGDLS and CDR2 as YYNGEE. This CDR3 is CASSVVTMNTEAFF. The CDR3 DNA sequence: TGTGCCAGCAGCGTAGTAACTATGAACACTGAAGCTTTCTTT.

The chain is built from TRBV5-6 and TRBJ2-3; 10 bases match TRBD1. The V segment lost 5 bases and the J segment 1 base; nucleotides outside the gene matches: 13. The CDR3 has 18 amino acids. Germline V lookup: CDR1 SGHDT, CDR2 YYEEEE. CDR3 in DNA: TGTGCCAGCAGTCCCGGGACAGGGGCCATCCTTCGCACAGATACGCAGTATTTT. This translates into CASSPGTGAILRTDTQYF.

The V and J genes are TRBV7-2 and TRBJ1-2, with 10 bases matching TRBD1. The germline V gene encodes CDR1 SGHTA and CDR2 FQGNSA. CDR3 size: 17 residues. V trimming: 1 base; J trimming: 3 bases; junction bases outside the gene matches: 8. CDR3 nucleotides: TGTGCCAGCAGCTTAGAGCCGACAGGGGGCGAGGACTATGGCTACACCTTC. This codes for CASSLEPTGGEDYGYTF. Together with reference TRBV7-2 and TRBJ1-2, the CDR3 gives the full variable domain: GAGVSQSPSNKVTEKGKDVELRCDPISGHTALYWYRQSLGQGLEFLIYFQGNSAPDKSGLPSDRFSAERTGGSVSTLTIQRTQQEDSAVYLCASSLEPTGGEDYGYTFGSGTRLTVV.

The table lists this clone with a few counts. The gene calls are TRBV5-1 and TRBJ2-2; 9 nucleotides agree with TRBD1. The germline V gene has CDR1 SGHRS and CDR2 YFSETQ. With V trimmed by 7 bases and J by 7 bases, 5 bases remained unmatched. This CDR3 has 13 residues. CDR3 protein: CASSRQGDGELFF. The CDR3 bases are TGCGCCAGCTCCCGACAGGGGGACGGGGAGCTGTTTTTT. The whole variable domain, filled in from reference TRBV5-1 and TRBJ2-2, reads KAGVTQTPRYLIKTRGQQVTLSCSPISGHRSVSWYQQTPGQGLQFLFEYFSETQRNKGNFPGRFSGRQFSNSRSEMNVSTLELGDSALYLCASSRQGDGELFFGEGSRLTVL.